This T cell receptor (beta chain) emerged from a study of response to subunit inactivated influenza vaccine. TCRdb redid the calling of the RT-PCR reads with MiXCR, one entry per CDR3 protein. The table shows more than 200,000 distinct CDR3 sequences, with 12% occurring only once. Germline V lookup: CDR1 KGHSH, CDR2 LQKENI. V lost 6 bases and J lost 7; bases outside the gene matches: 7. The CDR3 extends over 14 amino acids. The source is a man in his fifties who received an inactivated influenza vaccine. Sequenced here: non-naive T cells sorted from PBMCs, sampled 14 to 15 days before vaccination. J is TRBJ2-1 and V is TRBV18; TRBD1 aligns across 9 bases. The CDR3 spells CASSGQGRGNEQFF. CDR3 bases: TGTGCCAGCTCGGGACAGGGACGGGGTAATGAGCAGTTCTTC.